The clone carrying this TCR beta chain was counted only a few times. This specimen belongs to a study of blood T cell repertoires in COVID-19. Across the study: Spain, Italy and the United States supplied samples that represented acute and convalescent COVID-19. PBMCs, B-cell-depleted T cells, or T cells were the source of the cDNA or gDNA that made up the material.

The germline V gene encodes CDR1 LNHDA and CDR2 SQIVND (reference sequence). Trimming shortened V by 8 bases and J by 0 bases, and 8 bases separated the two germline ends. This CDR3 has 13 residues. The data were produced by immunoSEQ multiplex PCR, yet TCRdb's version contains in-frame clones alone and is incomplete. The data hold approximately 120,000 clones, with just under 90% observed a single time. The sample comprised peripheral blood. The receptor comes from a human donor in a cohort sampled during active COVID-19. The chain has TRBV19 and TRBJ1-3; D not resolved. The CDR3 coding sequence is TGTGCCAGTTCGGGGTCCTCTGGAAACACCATATATTTT. Its protein product is CASSGSSGNTIYF.